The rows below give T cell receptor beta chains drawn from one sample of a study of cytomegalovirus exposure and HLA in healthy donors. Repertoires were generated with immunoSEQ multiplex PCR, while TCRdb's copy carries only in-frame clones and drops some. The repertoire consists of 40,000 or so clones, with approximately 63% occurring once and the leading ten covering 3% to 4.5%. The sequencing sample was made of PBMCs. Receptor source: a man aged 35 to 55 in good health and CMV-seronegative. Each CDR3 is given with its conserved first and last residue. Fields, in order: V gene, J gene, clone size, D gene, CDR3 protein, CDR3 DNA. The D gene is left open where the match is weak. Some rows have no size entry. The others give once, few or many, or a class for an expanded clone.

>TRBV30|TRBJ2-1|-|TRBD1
CAWSVRGLPYNEQFF
TGTGCCTGGAGTGTAAGGGGGCTCCCCTACAATGAGCAGTTCTTC
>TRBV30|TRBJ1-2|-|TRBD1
CAWESRTGGFYGYTF
TGTGCCTGGGAGTCCCGGACAGGGGGCTTCTATGGCTACACCTTC
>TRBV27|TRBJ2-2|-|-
CASAGGHTGELFF
TGTGCCAGCGCGGGCGGTCACACCGGGGAGCTGTTTTTT
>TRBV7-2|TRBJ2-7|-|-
CASSPGHGYEQYF
TGTGCCAGCAGCCCGGGACATGGCTACGAGCAGTACTTC
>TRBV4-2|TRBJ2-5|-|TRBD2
CASSQEIRLAGGAGTQYF
TGTGCCAGCAGCCAAGAAATTAGACTAGCGGGGGGAGCGGGGACCCAGTACTTC
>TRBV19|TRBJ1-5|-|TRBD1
CASSIGQGIGQPQHF
TGTGCCAGTAGTATCGGACAGGGAATTGGTCAGCCCCAGCATTTT
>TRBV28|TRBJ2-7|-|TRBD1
CASSSARTGVYEQYF
TGTGCCAGCAGTTCGGCCAGGACAGGGGTCTACGAGCAGTACTTC
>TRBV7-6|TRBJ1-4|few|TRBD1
CASSSWTGENEKLFF
TGTGCCAGCAGCTCCTGGACAGGGGAGAATGAAAAACTGTTTTTT
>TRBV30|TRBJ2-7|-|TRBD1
CAWSGGYEQYF
TGTGCCTGGTCAGGGGGCTACGAGCAGTACTTC
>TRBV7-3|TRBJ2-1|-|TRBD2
CASSSSGGASYNEQFF
TGTGCCAGCAGCTCCAGCGGGGGGGCGTCCTACAATGAGCAGTTCTTC
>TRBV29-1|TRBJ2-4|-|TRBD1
CSVRDRVNIQYF
TGCAGCGTTAGGGACAGGGTAAACATTCAGTACTTC
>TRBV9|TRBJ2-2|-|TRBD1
CASSDRGTGELFF
TGTGCCAGCAGCGACAGGGGAACCGGGGAGCTGTTTTTT
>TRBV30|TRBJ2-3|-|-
CAWTGRVFTDTQYF
TGTGCCTGGACAGGCAGGGTTTTCACAGATACGCAGTATTTT
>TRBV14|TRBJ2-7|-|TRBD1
CASSRGQGGPNEQYF
TGTGCCAGCAGCCGCGGACAGGGGGGACCCAACGAGCAGTACTTC
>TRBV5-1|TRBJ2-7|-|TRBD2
CASSPPGGEGSYEQYF
TGCGCCAGCAGCCCCCCGGGGGGGGAAGGATCCTACGAGCAGTACTTC
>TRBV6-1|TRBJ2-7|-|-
CASSVGSPYEQYF
TGTGCCAGCAGTGTGGGCAGCCCCTACGAGCAGTACTTC
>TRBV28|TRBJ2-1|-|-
CASSPPGPTGEQFF
TGTGCCAGCAGTCCACCCGGCCCCACGGGTGAGCAGTTCTTC
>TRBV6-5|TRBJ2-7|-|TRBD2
CASSYSVAGGSYEQYF
TGTGCCAGCAGTTACTCAGTTGCGGGGGGCTCCTACGAGCAGTACTTC
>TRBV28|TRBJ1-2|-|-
CASRTGLQGSGYTF
TGTGCCAGCAGGACTGGATTACAGGGAAGTGGCTACACCTTC
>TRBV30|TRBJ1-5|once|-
CAWNYGGNQPQHF
TGTGCCTGGAACTATGGAGGGAATCAGCCCCAGCATTTT
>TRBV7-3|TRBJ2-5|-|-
CASSPSGFGSETQYF
TGTGCCAGCAGCCCCTCCGGCTTCGGGTCAGAGACCCAGTACTTC
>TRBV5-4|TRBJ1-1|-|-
CASSPAEARTEAFF
TGTGCCAGCAGCCCGGCCGAGGCAAGGACTGAAGCTTTCTTT
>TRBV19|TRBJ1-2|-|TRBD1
CASIDRDLDGYTF
TGTGCCAGTATAGACAGGGACTTGGATGGCTACACCTTC
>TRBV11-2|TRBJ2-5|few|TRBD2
CASSLGTSGREGETQYF
TGTGCCAGCAGCTTAGGGACTAGCGGGCGTGAGGGGGAGACCCAGTACTTC
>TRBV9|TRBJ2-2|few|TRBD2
CASSVASGATGELFF
TGTGCCAGCAGCGTAGCTAGCGGGGCGACCGGGGAGCTGTTTTTT
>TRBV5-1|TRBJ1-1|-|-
CASSSYTEAFF
TGCGCCAGCAGCTCGTACACTGAAGCTTTCTTT
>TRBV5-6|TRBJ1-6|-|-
CASSLASASSYNSPLHF
TGTGCCAGCAGCTTGGCTTCCGCCAGCTCCTATAATTCACCCCTCCACTTT
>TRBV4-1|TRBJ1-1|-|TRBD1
CASSPTGVGANTEAFF
TGCGCCAGCAGCCCTACAGGGGTGGGGGCGAACACTGAAGCTTTCTTT
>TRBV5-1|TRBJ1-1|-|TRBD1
CASIRDSAVDTEAFF
TGCGCCAGCATTCGGGACAGCGCCGTGGACACTGAAGCTTTCTTT
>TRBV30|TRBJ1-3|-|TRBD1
CAWSVPRQGSGNTIYF
TGTGCCTGGAGTGTCCCCAGACAGGGATCGGGAAACACCATATATTTT
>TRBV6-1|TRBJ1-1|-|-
CASSVGVAEAFF
TGTGCCAGCAGTGTAGGGGTTGCTGAAGCTTTCTTT
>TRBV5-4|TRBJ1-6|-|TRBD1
CASSLGHPGQGGSPLHF
TGCGCCAGCAGCCTAGGGCACCCGGGACAGGGTGGTTCACCCCTCCACTTT
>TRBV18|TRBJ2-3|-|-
CASSPLPAGDTQYF
TGTGCCAGCTCACCTCTACCGGCGGGGGATACGCAGTATTTT
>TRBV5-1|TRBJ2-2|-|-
CASSLAPGNTGELFF
TGCGCCAGCAGTCTAGCCCCAGGGAACACCGGGGAGCTGTTTTTT
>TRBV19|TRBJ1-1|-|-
CASSILGAGAFF
TGTGCCAGTAGTATCCTGGGGGCAGGAGCTTTCTTT
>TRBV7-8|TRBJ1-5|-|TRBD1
CASSQHRDRDHQPQHF
TGTGCCAGCAGCCAACACCGGGACAGGGATCATCAGCCCCAGCATTTT
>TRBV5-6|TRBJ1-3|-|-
CASSFSGTGNTIYF
TGTGCCAGCAGCTTCTCAGGGACTGGAAACACCATATATTTT